Below are 4 T cell receptor beta chains sequenced from a single sample in a study of T-cell reconstitution after alpha-beta-depleted transplantation in children. A TCRbeta library incorporating unique molecular identifiers was prepared. Each CDR3 protein is one row after TCRdb ran MiXCR on the PCR reads. Here the sample spans over 400,000 distinct CDR3 sequences, approximately 12% being singletons. This specimen was PBMCs from the stem cell graft donor, taken from the stem cell graft. The receptors shown here come from a human donor who donated a stem cell graft to a child with combined immunodeficiency.

The rearrangement links TRBV29-1 to TRBJ1-1, with TRBD1 matching 10 bases. The germline V gene encodes CDR1 SQVTM and CDR2 ANQGSEA. The CDR3 length is 12 residues. Unmatched junction bases numbered 11, after V lost 8 bases and J lost 11 bases. In DNA form, the CDR3 reads TGCAGCTTTCGACAGGGGGCGTTCGATGCTTTCTTT. Its translation: CSFRQGAFDAFF.

This clonotype was counted between two and nine times. The rearrangement uses TRBV11-2 and TRBJ2-5; TRBD1 matches 7 bases. The CDR3 spans 14 residues. Germline trimming cut 4 bases from V and 5 bases from J; bases unmatched to any gene: 7. Germline assignment: CDR1 SGHAT and CDR2 FQNNGV. The CDR3 DNA follows: TGTGCCAGCAGCTCATACAGGGGAGCGGAGACCCAGTACTTC. It codes for CASSSYRGAETQYF.

The chain couples TRBV6-2 or TRBV6-3 to TRBJ2-1; 10 nucleotides line up with TRBD2. Trimming cost V 6 bases and J 12 bases; bases outside gene matches: 5. Germline-derived CDR1 and CDR2 are MNHEY and SVGEGT. CDR3 size: 12 residues. CDR3: CASRRGLARQFF. The CDR3 DNA reads as TGTGCCAGCAGACGGGGACTAGCGAGGCAGTTCTTC.

This rearrangement joins TRBV12-3 or TRBV12-4 to TRBJ2-5; 13 nucleotides line up with TRBD2. The J segment lost 2 bases and the V segment lost 1 base, leaving 1 base of the junction unmatched. The CDR3 loop spans 16 amino acids. In DNA form, the CDR3 reads TGTGCCAGCAGTTTAGGGGGACTAGCGGGACAAGAGACCCAGTACTTC. It codes for CASSLGGLAGQETQYF.